This T cell receptor beta chain was sequenced for a study of blood T cell repertoires in COVID-19. The assay was immunoSEQ multiplex PCR, and TCRdb's table has in-frame clones only and misses some. The profile shows 54,000 or so clones, roughly four fifths of them singletons. CDR3 size: 15 residues. The germline gives CDR1 LGHDT, CDR2 YNNKEL (reference sequence). Unmatched junction bases numbered 5, after V lost 3 bases and J lost 6 bases. The V call is TRBV3-1 (or the pseudogene TRBV3-2), the J call TRBJ1-2; 12 positions match TRBD1. The origin of this receptor is a woman aged 55-75 years with acute or convalescent COVID-19. The sequencing input was peripheral blood. CDR3 region: CASSQGQGALHGYTF. In DNA, the CDR3 is TGTGCCAGCAGCCAGGGACAGGGGGCCCTTCATGGCTACACCTTC.